This TCR beta chain was sequenced in a study of blood T cell repertoires in COVID-19. In the study overall: Material from acute and convalescent COVID-19 was sourced from the United States, Italy and Spain. Nucleic acid was either cDNA or gDNA, and it came from T cells, B-cell-depleted T cells, or PBMCs.

Germline loops: CDR1 MNHEY, CDR2 SVGEGT. This CDR3 comprises 12 residues. V lost 6 bases and J lost 5, with 11 bases in between. In its sample, this clone was seen a few times. As processed by the authors: Cell counts per sample came from amplifying reference gene primers. The repertoire was sequenced with immunoSEQ multiplex PCR; TCRdb's copy has only in-frame clones and lacks some. Clone size and V and J calls were adopted from that table, with D and trimming inferred from the DNA. The table has approximately 120,000 clones, about 85% seen once. Sequenced input: peripheral blood. This receptor was obtained from a woman of 80 years or more with acute or convalescent COVID-19. This sequence joins TRBV6-2 or TRBV6-3 and TRBJ2-7, with D possibly matching TRBD1 (6 bases). As DNA, the CDR3 is TGTGCCAGCAGCAAGACAGGTAACGAGCAGTACTTC. This translates into CASSKTGNEQYF.